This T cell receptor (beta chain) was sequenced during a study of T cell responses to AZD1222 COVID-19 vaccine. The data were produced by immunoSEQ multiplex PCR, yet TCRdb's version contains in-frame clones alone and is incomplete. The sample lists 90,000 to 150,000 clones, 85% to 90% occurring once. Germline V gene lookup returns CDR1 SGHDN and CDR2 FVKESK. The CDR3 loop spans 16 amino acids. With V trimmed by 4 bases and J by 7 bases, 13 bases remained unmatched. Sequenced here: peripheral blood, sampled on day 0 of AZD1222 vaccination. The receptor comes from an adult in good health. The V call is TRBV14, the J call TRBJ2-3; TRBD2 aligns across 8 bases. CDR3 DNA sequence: TGTGCCAGCAGCCTTACTCGGGGACTAGGACATCATACGCAGTATTTT. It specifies CASSLTRGLGHHTQYF.